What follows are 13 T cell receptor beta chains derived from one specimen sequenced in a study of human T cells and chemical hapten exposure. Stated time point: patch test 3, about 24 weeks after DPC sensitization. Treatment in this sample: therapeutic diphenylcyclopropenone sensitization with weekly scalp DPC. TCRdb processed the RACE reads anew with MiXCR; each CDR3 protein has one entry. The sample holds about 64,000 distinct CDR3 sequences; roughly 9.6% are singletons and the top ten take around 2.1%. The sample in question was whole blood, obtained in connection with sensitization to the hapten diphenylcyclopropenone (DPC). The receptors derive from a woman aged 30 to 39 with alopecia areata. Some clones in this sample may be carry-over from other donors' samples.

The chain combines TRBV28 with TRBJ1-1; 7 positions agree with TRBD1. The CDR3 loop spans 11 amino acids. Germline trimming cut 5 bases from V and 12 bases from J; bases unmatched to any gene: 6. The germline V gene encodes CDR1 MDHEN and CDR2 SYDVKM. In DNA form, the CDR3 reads TGTGCCAGCAGTATCCGGGACAGATCTTTCTTT. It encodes CASSIRDRSFF. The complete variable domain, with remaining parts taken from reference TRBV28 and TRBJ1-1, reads DVKVTQSSRYLVKRTGEKVFLECVQDMDHENMFWYRQDPGLGLRLIYFSYDVKMKEKGDIPEGYSVSREKKERFSLILESASTNQTSMYLCASSIRDRSFFGQGTRLTVV.

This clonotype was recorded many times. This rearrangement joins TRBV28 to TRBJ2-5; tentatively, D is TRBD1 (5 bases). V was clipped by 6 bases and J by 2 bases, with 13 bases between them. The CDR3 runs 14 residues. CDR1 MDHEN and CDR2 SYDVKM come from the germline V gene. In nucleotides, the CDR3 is TGTGCCAGCAGATATCAGGGCCCTCAAGAGACCCAGTACTTC. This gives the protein CASRYQGPQETQYF.

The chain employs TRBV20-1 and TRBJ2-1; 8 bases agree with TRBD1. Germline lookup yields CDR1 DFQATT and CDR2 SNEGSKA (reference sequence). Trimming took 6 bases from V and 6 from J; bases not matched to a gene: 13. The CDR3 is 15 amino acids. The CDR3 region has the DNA TGCAGTGCCCGGACAGGGCGCTCTGTAGGCAATGAGCAGTTCTTC. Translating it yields CSARTGRSVGNEQFF.

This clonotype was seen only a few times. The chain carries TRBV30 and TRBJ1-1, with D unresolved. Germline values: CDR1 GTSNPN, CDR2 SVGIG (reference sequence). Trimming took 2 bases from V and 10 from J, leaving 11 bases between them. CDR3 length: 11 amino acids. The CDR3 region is CAWSPGLGAFF. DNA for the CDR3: TGTGCCTGGAGTCCGGGATTAGGAGCTTTCTTT. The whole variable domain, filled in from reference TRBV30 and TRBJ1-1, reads SQTIHQWPATLVQPVGSPLSLECTVEGTSNPNLYWYRQAAGRGLQLLFYSVGIGQISSEVPQNLSASRPQDRQFILSSKKLLLSDSGFYLCAWSPGLGAFFGQGTRLTVV.

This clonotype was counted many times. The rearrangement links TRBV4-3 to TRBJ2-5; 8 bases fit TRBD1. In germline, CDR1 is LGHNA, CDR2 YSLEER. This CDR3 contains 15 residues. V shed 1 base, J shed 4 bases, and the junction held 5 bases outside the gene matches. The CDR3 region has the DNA TGCGCCAGCAGCCAAGGGACAGGGAGAAGAGAGACCCAGTACTTC. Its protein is CASSQGTGRRETQYF.

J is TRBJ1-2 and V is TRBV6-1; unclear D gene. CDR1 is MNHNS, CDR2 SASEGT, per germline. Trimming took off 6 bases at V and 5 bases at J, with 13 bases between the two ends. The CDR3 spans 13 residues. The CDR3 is CASSHDMQYGYTF. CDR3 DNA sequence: TGTGCCAGCAGCCACGACATGCAATATGGCTACACCTTC.

The CDR3 coding sequence is TGTGCCAGCAGCCCGCGGGGGGCGCTAACCGGGGAGCTGTTTTTT. Residues: CASSPRGALTGELFF. The chain is built from TRBV7-6 and TRBJ2-2; 8 bases align to TRBD2. V was pared by 5 bases and J by 5 bases, with 7 bases of the junction left unmatched. The germline CDR1 and CDR2 sequences are SGHVS and FNYEAQ. The CDR3 covers 15 residues.

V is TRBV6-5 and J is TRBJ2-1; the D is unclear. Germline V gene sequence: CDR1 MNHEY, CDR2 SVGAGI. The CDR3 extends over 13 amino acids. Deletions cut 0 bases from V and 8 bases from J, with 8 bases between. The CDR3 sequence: CASSYSVLHEQFF. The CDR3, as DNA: TGTGCCAGCAGTTACTCGGTTCTCCATGAGCAGTTCTTC.

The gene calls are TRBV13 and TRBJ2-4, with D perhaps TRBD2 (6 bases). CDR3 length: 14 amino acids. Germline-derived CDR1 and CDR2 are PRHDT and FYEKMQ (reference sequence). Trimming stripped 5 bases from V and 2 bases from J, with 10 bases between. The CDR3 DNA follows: TGTGCCAGCAGCCTACGGGGGACCAAAAACATTCAGTACTTC. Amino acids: CASSLRGTKNIQYF.

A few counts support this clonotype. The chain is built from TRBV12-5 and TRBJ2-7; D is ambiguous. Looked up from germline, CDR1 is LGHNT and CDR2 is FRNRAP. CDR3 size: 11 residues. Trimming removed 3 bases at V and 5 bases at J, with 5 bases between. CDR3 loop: CASGFGHEQYF. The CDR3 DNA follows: TGTGCTAGTGGTTTTGGGCACGAGCAGTACTTC.

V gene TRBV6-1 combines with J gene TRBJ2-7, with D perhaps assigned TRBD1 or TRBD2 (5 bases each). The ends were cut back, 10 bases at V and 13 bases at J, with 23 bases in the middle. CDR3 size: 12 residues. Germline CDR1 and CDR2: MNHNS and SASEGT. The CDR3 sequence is CATPNPRPGRYF. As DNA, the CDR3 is TGTGCCACCCCCAACCCACGTCCGGGGCGATACTTC.

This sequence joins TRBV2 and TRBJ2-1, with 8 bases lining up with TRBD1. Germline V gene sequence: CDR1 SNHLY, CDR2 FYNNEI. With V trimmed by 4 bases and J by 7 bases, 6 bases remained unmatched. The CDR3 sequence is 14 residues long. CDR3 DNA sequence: TGTGCCAGCAGTGGGACAGGGCCTCGGAATGAGCAGTTCTTC. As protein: CASSGTGPRNEQFF.

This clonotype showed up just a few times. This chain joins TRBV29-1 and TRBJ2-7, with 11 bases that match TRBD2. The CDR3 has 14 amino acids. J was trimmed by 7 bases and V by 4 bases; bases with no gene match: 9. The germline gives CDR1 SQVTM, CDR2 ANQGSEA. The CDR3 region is CSVVVAGGPGEQYF. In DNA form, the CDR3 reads TGCAGCGTTGTGGTAGCGGGAGGGCCGGGTGAGCAGTACTTC.